This is a list of T cell receptor beta chains from one sample in a study of cytomegalovirus exposure and HLA in healthy donors. Sequencing used immunoSEQ multiplex PCR; TCRdb keeps in-frame clones, though not all of them. Altogether about 180,000 clones are present, around 80% being singletons, with the ten largest covering 1.3% to 1.5%. Input material: PBMCs. The source of these receptors is a girl under 18 in good health and CMV-seropositive. The CDR3 runs from the conserved cysteine through the conserved F or W. D genes are given only for firm matches. For some rows the clone size is stated as once, few or many, or as a class when expanded; others skip it.

v_gene: TRBV19
j_gene: TRBJ2-2
d_gene: TRBD2
abundance: few
CDR3nt: TGTGCCACCGCCTGGACTAGCGTCACCGGGGAGCTGTTTTTT
CDR3aa: CATAWTSVTGELFF

v_gene: TRBV2
j_gene: TRBJ2-7
d_gene: TRBD2
abundance: NA
CDR3nt: TGTGCCAGCAGTGAATCCCGGACTAGCGGGAGAAGCGAGCAGTACTTC
CDR3aa: CASSESRTSGRSEQYF

v_gene: TRBV7-9
j_gene: TRBJ1-2
d_gene: TRBD1
abundance: NA
CDR3nt: TGTGCCAGCAGCTCCCCGAGGGGGACAGGGGTTCTTGCTGGCTACACCTTC
CDR3aa: CASSSPRGTGVLAGYTF

v_gene: TRBV27
j_gene: TRBJ1-2
d_gene: NA
abundance: NA
CDR3nt: TGTGCCAGCAGTTTTCAATCGGGCTATGGCTACACCTTC
CDR3aa: CASSFQSGYGYTF

v_gene: TRBV5-6
j_gene: TRBJ1-5
d_gene: NA
abundance: few
CDR3nt: TGTGTCAGAGGGGGAACGGGCAATCAGCCCCAGCATTTT
CDR3aa: CVRGGTGNQPQHF

v_gene: TRBV19
j_gene: TRBJ1-5
d_gene: NA
abundance: once
CDR3nt: TGTGCCAGTAGACCCGCGGGGCGAGGCAATCAGCCCCAGCATTTT
CDR3aa: CASRPAGRGNQPQHF

v_gene: TRBV14
j_gene: TRBJ2-7
d_gene: TRBD1
abundance: once
CDR3nt: TGTGCCAGCAGCCGGAACCGGGACAGGGGTTACGAGCAGTACTTC
CDR3aa: CASSRNRDRGYEQYF

v_gene: TRBV5-1
j_gene: TRBJ1-1
d_gene: NA
abundance: once
CDR3nt: TGCGCCAGCAGCTTGGCCTGGCCGAACACTGAAGCTTTCTTT
CDR3aa: CASSLAWPNTEAFF

v_gene: TRBV10-1
j_gene: TRBJ2-1
d_gene: NA
abundance: NA
CDR3nt: TGCGCCAGCAGCCCTACTACTCTCAATGAGCAGTTCTTC
CDR3aa: CASSPTTLNEQFF

v_gene: TRBV18
j_gene: TRBJ1-3
d_gene: NA
abundance: NA
CDR3nt: TGTGCCAGCTCACCCTACACCCGGACTCTTACTGGAAACACCATATATTTT
CDR3aa: CASSPYTRTLTGNTIYF

v_gene: TRBV7-2
j_gene: TRBJ2-7
d_gene: NA
abundance: NA
CDR3nt: TGTGCCAGCAGCTTAGCCAGGGACTACGAGCAGTACTTC
CDR3aa: CASSLARDYEQYF

v_gene: TRBV18
j_gene: TRBJ1-1
d_gene: NA
abundance: NA
CDR3nt: TGTGCCAGCTCACCACGTCAGGGCTACGAAGCTTTCTTT
CDR3aa: CASSPRQGYEAFF

v_gene: TRBV19
j_gene: TRBJ2-7
d_gene: TRBD2
abundance: NA
CDR3nt: TGTGCCAGTAGCCGGGGACTAGCGGGAGGGCCCCCCTACGAGCAGTACTTC
CDR3aa: CASSRGLAGGPPYEQYF

v_gene: TRBV27
j_gene: TRBJ1-1
d_gene: TRBD1
abundance: NA
CDR3nt: TGTGCCAGCAGTCCTTACAGGGGATCGGACACTGAAGCTTTCTTT
CDR3aa: CASSPYRGSDTEAFF

v_gene: TRBV4-1
j_gene: TRBJ1-1
d_gene: NA
abundance: NA
CDR3nt: TGCGCCAGCAGCCAAGGCTCAGGAACATTGAACACTGAAGCTTTCTTT
CDR3aa: CASSQGSGTLNTEAFF

v_gene: TRBV6-5
j_gene: TRBJ2-2
d_gene: NA
abundance: NA
CDR3nt: TGTGCCAGCAGTTGGGGGCAGGGCGGGGAGCTGTTTTTT
CDR3aa: CASSWGQGGELFF

v_gene: TRBV5-1
j_gene: TRBJ2-2
d_gene: NA
abundance: NA
CDR3nt: TGCGCCAGCAAATCAACGCAGACTTACACCGGGGAGCTGTTTTTT
CDR3aa: CASKSTQTYTGELFF

v_gene: TRBV6-5
j_gene: TRBJ2-7
d_gene: TRBD1
abundance: NA
CDR3nt: TGTGCCAGCAGTTACTCCCGGACAGGGGGCAACGAGCAGTACTTC
CDR3aa: CASSYSRTGGNEQYF

v_gene: TRBV10-1
j_gene: TRBJ1-2
d_gene: TRBD1
abundance: NA
CDR3nt: TGCGCCAGCTCGGCGGGACAGAACTATGGCTACACCTTC
CDR3aa: CASSAGQNYGYTF

v_gene: TRBV19
j_gene: TRBJ1-2
d_gene: NA
abundance: NA
CDR3nt: TGTGCCAGTAGTACCGGAGGACAGCTCTATGGCTACACCTTC
CDR3aa: CASSTGGQLYGYTF

v_gene: TRBV27
j_gene: TRBJ2-7
d_gene: TRBD2
abundance: NA
CDR3nt: TGTGCCAGCAGCACGAGGACTAGCGGGACCTACGAGCAGTACTTC
CDR3aa: CASSTRTSGTYEQYF

v_gene: TRBV15
j_gene: TRBJ2-5
d_gene: TRBD2
abundance: few
CDR3nt: TGTGCCACCAGCTCAATAGCGGGAGAGCAGTACTTC
CDR3aa: CATSSIAGEQYF

v_gene: TRBV2
j_gene: TRBJ2-2
d_gene: NA
abundance: NA
CDR3nt: TGTGCCAGCCTGTCGGGACTGGGATGGTTCGGGGAGCTGTTTTTT
CDR3aa: CASLSGLGWFGELFF

v_gene: TRBV19
j_gene: TRBJ2-5
d_gene: NA
abundance: NA
CDR3nt: TGTGCCAGTAGGGACGCGGGTAAAGGGACCCAGTACTTC
CDR3aa: CASRDAGKGTQYF

v_gene: TRBV29-1
j_gene: TRBJ2-3
d_gene: TRBD2
abundance: NA
CDR3nt: TGCAGCGTGTCCGGGCTAGCGGGAGCTACTCGCACAGATACGCAGTATTTT
CDR3aa: CSVSGLAGATRTDTQYF

v_gene: TRBV7-9
j_gene: TRBJ1-2
d_gene: TRBD1
abundance: NA
CDR3nt: TGTGCCAGCAGTTGGGACAGGGGGCACGGTGGCTACACCTTC
CDR3aa: CASSWDRGHGGYTF

v_gene: TRBV30
j_gene: TRBJ2-5
d_gene: TRBD1
abundance: NA
CDR3nt: TGTGCCTGGAGTGGACAGGGGTACCAAGAGACCCAGTACTTC
CDR3aa: CAWSGQGYQETQYF

v_gene: TRBV5-6
j_gene: TRBJ1-5
d_gene: NA
abundance: NA
CDR3nt: TGTGCCAGCAGCCCAAGGGGGGGTTACGATCAGCCCCAGCATTTT
CDR3aa: CASSPRGGYDQPQHF

v_gene: TRBV5-6
j_gene: TRBJ1-5
d_gene: TRBD1
abundance: once
CDR3nt: TGTGCCAGCAGCTTAAGGGGGACAGGGAAGCAGCCCCAGCATTTT
CDR3aa: CASSLRGTGKQPQHF

v_gene: TRBV10-2
j_gene: TRBJ1-1
d_gene: NA
abundance: NA
CDR3nt: TGCGCCAGCAGTGGGAGCACTGAAGCTTTCTTT
CDR3aa: CASSGSTEAFF

v_gene: TRBV10-1
j_gene: TRBJ2-1
d_gene: TRBD2
abundance: NA
CDR3nt: TGCGCCAGCAGTGAGGACCCGACTAGCGGGAGATTCGATGAGCAGTTCTTC
CDR3aa: CASSEDPTSGRFDEQFF

v_gene: TRBV2
j_gene: TRBJ2-3
d_gene: TRBD2
abundance: NA
CDR3nt: TGTGCCAGCATGACGGGCGGGAGGGCCGGGGATACGCAGTATTTT
CDR3aa: CASMTGGRAGDTQYF

v_gene: TRBV27
j_gene: TRBJ1-5
d_gene: TRBD1
abundance: NA
CDR3nt: TGTGCCAGCAGTTTATCCCTCGGGACAGGGTTTCAGCCCCAGCATTTT
CDR3aa: CASSLSLGTGFQPQHF

v_gene: TRBV19
j_gene: TRBJ2-3
d_gene: TRBD2
abundance: NA
CDR3nt: TGTGCCAGTAGTATAGCGGGAGGGAAAGATACGCAGTATTTT
CDR3aa: CASSIAGGKDTQYF

v_gene: TRBV7-6
j_gene: TRBJ2-5
d_gene: NA
abundance: NA
CDR3nt: TGTGCCAGCAGTTACGGCCAAGAGACCCAGTACTTC
CDR3aa: CASSYGQETQYF

v_gene: TRBV4-2
j_gene: TRBJ2-7
d_gene: TRBD2
abundance: NA
CDR3nt: TGTGCCAGCAGCCAGGCCGGGACTAGCGGGAAGAACGAGCAGTACTTC
CDR3aa: CASSQAGTSGKNEQYF

v_gene: TRBV11-2
j_gene: TRBJ2-3
d_gene: TRBD2
abundance: NA
CDR3nt: TGTGCCAGCAGCAATGGACTAGCGGCCCCGGATACGCAGTATTTT
CDR3aa: CASSNGLAAPDTQYF

v_gene: TRBV5-1
j_gene: TRBJ1-2
d_gene: NA
abundance: NA
CDR3nt: TGCGCCAGCAGCCAGACACAACGGAACTATGGCTACACCTTC
CDR3aa: CASSQTQRNYGYTF

v_gene: TRBV11-2
j_gene: TRBJ2-7
d_gene: TRBD2
abundance: NA
CDR3nt: TGTGCCAGCAGCTCTAGCGGGATGGAGATCTACGAGCAGTACTTC
CDR3aa: CASSSSGMEIYEQYF

v_gene: TRBV19
j_gene: TRBJ1-3
d_gene: NA
abundance: once
CDR3nt: TGTGCCAGTACTCAGGGTCCTGGAAACACCATATATTTT
CDR3aa: CASTQGPGNTIYF

v_gene: TRBV4-2
j_gene: TRBJ1-2
d_gene: NA
abundance: NA
CDR3nt: TGTGCCAGCAGCCAAGAGCGTGCGACAGCTTCCTATGGCTACACCTTC
CDR3aa: CASSQERATASYGYTF

v_gene: TRBV29-1
j_gene: TRBJ2-1
d_gene: NA
abundance: NA
CDR3nt: TGCAGCGTCGGGATTAGAGGCTCCTACAATGAGCAGTTCTTC
CDR3aa: CSVGIRGSYNEQFF

v_gene: TRBV7-2
j_gene: TRBJ1-2
d_gene: NA
abundance: once
CDR3nt: TGTGCCAGCAGCCCAGGGGACATTTTTAACTATGGCTACACCTTC
CDR3aa: CASSPGDIFNYGYTF

v_gene: TRBV5-4
j_gene: TRBJ2-1
d_gene: TRBD2
abundance: NA
CDR3nt: TGTGCCAGCAGGGGTAGCGGGAGTTTAGGAGAGCAGTTCTTC
CDR3aa: CASRGSGSLGEQFF

v_gene: TRBV6-5
j_gene: TRBJ2-1
d_gene: TRBD2
abundance: NA
CDR3nt: TGTGCCAGCAGTTCGATAGCGGGAGGGCCCTCCCATGGGCAGTTCTTC
CDR3aa: CASSSIAGGPSHGQFF

v_gene: TRBV5-1
j_gene: TRBJ1-1
d_gene: NA
abundance: NA
CDR3nt: TGCGCCAGCAGCTTGGTTGCGGGTTCGACTGAAGCTTTCTTT
CDR3aa: CASSLVAGSTEAFF